This T cell receptor (beta chain) was retrieved from a study of cytomegalovirus exposure and HLA in healthy donors. The PCR used 60 Vbeta and 13 Jbeta primers. Sequenced by immunoSEQ multiplex PCR; TCRdb stores in-frame clones only, minus some. This sample has around 100,000 clones, with more than 75% found just once. Healthy bone marrow donors made up the donor group. The germline V gene has CDR1 MGHRA and CDR2 YSYEKL. The CDR3 sequence is 17 residues long. Trimming cost V 0 bases and J 3 bases; bases outside gene matches: 8. As regards this clone: Its antigen is unknown.

The study's findings and limits: For most TCR sequences rarity was the rule, although some public TCRs occurred in many donors.

The V and J genes are TRBV4-1 and TRBJ2-7, with 10 bases identical to TRBD2. This receptor was taken from a woman aged 18-35 years in good health and CMV-seropositive. Source material: PBMCs. This chain's CDR3 is CASSQDGLAGELYEQYF. Written as DNA, the CDR3 is TGCGCCAGCAGCCAAGATGGCCTAGCGGGAGAACTCTACGAGCAGTACTTC.